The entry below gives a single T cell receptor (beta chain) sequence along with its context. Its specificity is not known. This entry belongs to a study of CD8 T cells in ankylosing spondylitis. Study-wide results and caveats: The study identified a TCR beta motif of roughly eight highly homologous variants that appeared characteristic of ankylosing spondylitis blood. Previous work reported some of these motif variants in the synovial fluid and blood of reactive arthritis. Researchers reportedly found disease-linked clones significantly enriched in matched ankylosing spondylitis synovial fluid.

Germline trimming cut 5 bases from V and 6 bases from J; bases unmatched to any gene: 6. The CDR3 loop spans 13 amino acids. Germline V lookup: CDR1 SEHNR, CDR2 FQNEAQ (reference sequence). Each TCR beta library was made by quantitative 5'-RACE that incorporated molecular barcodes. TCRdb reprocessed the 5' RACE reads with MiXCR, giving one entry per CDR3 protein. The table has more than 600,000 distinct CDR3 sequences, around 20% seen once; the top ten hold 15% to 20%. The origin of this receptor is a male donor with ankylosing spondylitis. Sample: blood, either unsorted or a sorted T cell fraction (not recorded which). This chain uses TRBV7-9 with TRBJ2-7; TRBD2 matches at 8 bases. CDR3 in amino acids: CASSREGEGEQYF. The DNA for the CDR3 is TGTGCCAGCAGCCGGGAGGGGGAAGGCGAGCAGTACTTC. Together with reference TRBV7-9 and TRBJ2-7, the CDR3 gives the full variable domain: DTGVSQNPRHKITKRGQNVTFRCDPISEHNRLYWYRQTLGQGPEFLTYFQNEAQLEKSRLLSDRFSAERPKGSFSTLEIQRTEQGDSAMYLCASSREGEGEQYFGPGTRLTVT.